These 14 T cell receptor beta chains originate from one sample sequenced in a study of blood T cell repertoires in COVID-19. Data came from immunoSEQ multiplex PCR; TCRdb stores just in-frame clones and leaves some out. The sample has 350,000 to 450,000 clones, about 88% seen once. The sequenced material came from peripheral blood. All receptors derive from a human donor in a cohort sampled during active COVID-19.

The chain uses TRBV24-1 and TRBJ1-1; D ambiguous. With 2 bases removed from V and 6 bases from J, the gap between germline ends came to 15 bases. Per germline, CDR1 KGHDR and CDR2 SFDVKD. The CDR3 has 15 amino acids. CDR3 sequence reads: CATSDSREGQAEAFF. The CDR3 DNA reads as TGTGCCACCAGTGATTCCCGGGAGGGCCAGGCTGAAGCTTTCTTT.

The chain links TRBV29-1 to TRBJ2-7; 7 nucleotides agree with TRBD2. This CDR3 spans 14 amino acids. V lost 1 base and J lost 2; bases outside the gene matches: 5. Per germline, CDR1 SQVTM and CDR2 ANQGSEA. CDR3 nucleotides: TGCAGCGTTGAAGGCCTAGCGGATACCTACGAGCAGTACTTC. This translates into CSVEGLADTYEQYF.

This clone was found a few times. As DNA, the CDR3 is TGTGCCAGCAGCCAAAGGAGACAGGGGGGCACTGAAGCTTTCTTT. It translates to CASSQRRQGGTEAFF. The chain employs TRBV4-2 and TRBJ1-1; 9 positions agree with TRBD1. The germline V gene has CDR1 LGHNA and CDR2 YNFKEQ. The CDR3 has 15 amino acids. V gave up 2 bases and J gave up 4 bases; unmatched junction bases: 5.

The J gene is TRBJ1-2, the V gene TRBV7-2; D is ambiguous. The CDR3 is made up of 12 amino acids. Germline V gives CDR1 SGHTA, CDR2 FQGNSA. V lost 1 base, J lost 8 bases, and 8 bases lay in between. CDR3 nucleotide sequence: TGTGCCAGCAGCTTAGTCGGGTTCGGCTACACCTTC. Translated, it gives CASSLVGFGYTF.

The rearrangement links TRBV14 to TRBJ2-1; 10 bases agree with TRBD2. The CDR3 runs 15 residues. The junction had 3 bases not matched to a gene; V was cut back by 4 bases and J by 3 bases. Germline CDR1 reads SGHDN; CDR2 reads FVKESK. The CDR3 DNA is TGTGCCAGCAGCCGAGGACTAGCGGACTACAATGAGCAGTTCTTC. Its protein is CASSRGLADYNEQFF.

The chain recombines TRBV7-2 with TRBJ1-2, with D maybe TRBD1 (5 bases). Between the trimmed V and J ends, which lost 5 bases and 4 bases, there was a span of 11 bases. The CDR3 spans 13 residues. Germline assignment: CDR1 SGHTA and CDR2 FQGNSA. The CDR3 region has the DNA TGTGCCAGCAGCCCCCCCGGGGGCTATGGCTACACCTTC. Translation gives CASSPPGGYGYTF.

This chain links TRBV2 with TRBJ2-7; no clear D gene. The CDR3 is made up of 11 amino acids. Germline V gives CDR1 SNHLY, CDR2 FYNNEI. Trimming took off 4 bases at V and 4 bases at J, with 5 bases between the two ends. CDR3: CASSGGYEQYF. CDR3 in DNA: TGTGCCAGCAGTGGAGGTTACGAGCAGTACTTC.

The V gene is TRBV5-4, the J gene TRBJ2-2, with D uncertain. CDR1 SGHNT and CDR2 YYREEE come from the germline V gene (reference sequence). V shed 3 bases and J shed 1 base, with 10 bases lying between them. The CDR3 totals 15 residues. CDR3 sequence: CASSSPTRNTGELFF. CDR3 DNA: TGTGCCAGCAGCTCTCCGACACGGAACACCGGGGAGCTGTTTTTT.

This chain connects TRBV7-8 to TRBJ1-1, with D unclear. The germline V gene has CDR1 SGHVS and CDR2 FQNEAQ. The CDR3 totals 13 residues. Trimming left V 0 bases short and J 7 bases short, with 9 bases between. As DNA, the CDR3 is TGTGCCAGCAGCTTAGCGCTGGCAGGTGAAGCTTTCTTT. Amino acid sequence: CASSLALAGEAFF. The whole variable domain, filled in from reference TRBV7-8 and TRBJ1-1, reads GAGVSQSPRYKVAKRGQDVALRCDPISGHVSLFWYQQALGQGPEFLTYFQNEAQLDKSGLPSDRFFAERPEGSVSTLKIQRTQQEDSAVYLCASSLALAGEAFFGQGTRLTVV.

This clone was detected a few times. The rearrangement joins TRBV6-5 to TRBJ1-1; D ambiguous. V shed 2 bases and J shed 0 bases, with 7 bases lying between them. This CDR3 has 14 residues. Germline CDR1 reads MNHEY; CDR2 reads SVGAGI. The DNA for the CDR3 is TGTGCCAGCAGTTACACAGAAATGAACACTGAAGCTTTCTTT. Amino acids: CASSYTEMNTEAFF.

The V gene is TRBV18, the J gene TRBJ2-7; the match to TRBD1 covers 8 bases. With 4 bases clipped from V and 1 base from J, the junction kept 9 bases outside the gene matches. Per germline, CDR1 KGHSH and CDR2 LQKENI. The length of the CDR3 is 16 residues. CDR3 in amino acids: CASSLDGTGASYEQYF. CDR3 nucleotides: TGTGCCAGCTCACTCGACGGGACAGGCGCATCCTACGAGCAGTACTTC.

The rearrangement links TRBV7-3 to TRBJ2-2; the D gene is possibly TRBD1 (6 bases). Trimming left V 1 base short and J 2 bases short, with 11 bases between. Looked up from germline, CDR1 is SGHTA and CDR2 is FQGTGA. CDR3 length: 16 amino acids. This chain's CDR3 is CASSLNSGGNTGELFF. DNA for the CDR3: TGTGCCAGCAGCTTAAATTCTGGGGGCAACACCGGGGAGCTGTTTTTT.

This chain connects TRBV4-1 to TRBJ1-5; D is perhaps TRBD1 (5 bases). The CDR3 runs 17 residues. In germline, CDR1 is MGHRA, CDR2 YSYEKL. V shed 0 bases and J shed 0 bases, with 12 bases lying between them. DNA of the CDR3: TGCGCCAGCAGCCAAGAGATTAGGGGTAATAGCAATCAGCCCCAGCATTTT. Translation gives CASSQEIRGNSNQPQHF.

The V and J genes are TRBV7-9 and TRBJ2-3; maybe TRBD2 (6 bases). Trimming cost V 11 bases and J 4 bases, with 13 bases left between them. Germline V gene data show CDR1 as SEHNR and CDR2 as FQNEAQ (reference sequence). CDR3 length equals 12 residues. CDR3 protein: CAHGGDPDTQYF. The CDR3, as DNA: TGTGCCCACGGCGGGGATCCAGATACGCAGTATTTT.